These T cell receptor beta chains were read from a single sample in a study of CD8+ T cells in alopecia areata. Method: immunoSEQ multiplex PCR; TCRdb's copy keeps in-frame clones and lacks some. The profile shows about 210,000 clones, 43% of them singletons. Sequencing used CD4+ T cells sorted from blood, obtained at roughly week 36, from a patient treated with tofacitinib. The receptor set was obtained from a human donor with alopecia areata. Both conserved end residues are part of each CDR3. The D gene is left open where the match is weak. Clone size is shown for a subset of rows, as once, few, many or a class of expanded clone.

. | TRBJ1-2 | few | TRBV5-1 | TGCGCCAGCAGCTCCTCGCGTTCGGGGGTCCCCCCCTACTATGGCTACACCTTC | CASSSSRSGVPPYYGYTF
. | TRBJ2-6 | few | TRBV7-2 | TGTGCCAGCAGCTTAGTTCCTCCTAGATCTGGGGCCAACGTCCTGACTTTC | CASSLVPPRSGANVLTF
. | TRBJ1-5 | . | TRBV5-1 | TGCGCCAGCAGCCCAACCGTGGGGTACAATCAGCCCCAGCATTTT | CASSPTVGYNQPQHF
TRBD1 | TRBJ1-1 | . | TRBV5-6 | TGTGCCAGCAGTCCGGGACAGGGGAGATGGAACACTGAAGCTTTCTTT | CASSPGQGRWNTEAFF
. | TRBJ2-7 | few | TRBV30 | TGTGCCTGGAGTCCCTCCAAGTACGAGCAGTACTTC | CAWSPSKYEQYF
. | TRBJ2-6 | . | TRBV29-1 | TGCAGCGTGTGGACAGGGACTACCTCTGGGGCCAACGTCCTGACTTTC | CSVWTGTTSGANVLTF
TRBD1 | TRBJ2-7 | few | TRBV29-1 | TGCAGCGTTGAAGACCCACGGTCGGGACAGGGGAAGTACGAGCAGTACTTC | CSVEDPRSGQGKYEQYF
TRBD1 | TRBJ2-7 | . | TRBV7-8 | TGTGCCAGCAGCTCAAAGCCGGGACAGTCCTACGAGCAGTACTTC | CASSSKPGQSYEQYF
TRBD1 | TRBJ1-2 | . | TRBV4-3 | TGCGCCAGCAGAGACCAGGGGGCGAATGGCTACACCTTC | CASRDQGANGYTF
TRBD1 | TRBJ2-3 | . | TRBV27 | TGTGCCAGCAGCCCCAGGGGGCAGGCAGATACGCAGTATTTT | CASSPRGQADTQYF
. | TRBJ2-7 | few | TRBV7-2 | TGTGCCAGCAGCTTAATCGGGTCTCAGGGACGGAAAGGCGAGCAGTACTTC | CASSLIGSQGRKGEQYF
. | TRBJ2-1 | . | TRBV27 | TGTGCCAGCAGTAGGGGGACTTATAGCTACAATGAGCAGTTCTTC | CASSRGTYSYNEQFF
. | TRBJ1-3 | . | TRBV29-1 | TGCAGCGCCCAGTTCAGGGCGGGAAACACCATATATTTT | CSAQFRAGNTIYF
TRBD2 | TRBJ2-5 | . | TRBV29-1 | TGCAGCGGCCGGGGGGGGCGGGAGACCCAGTACTTC | CSGRGGRETQYF
. | TRBJ1-2 | medium-sized | TRBV27 | TGTGCCAGCAGTTTGTCCCCCCGAGCTAACTATGGCTACACCTTC | CASSLSPRANYGYTF
. | TRBJ2-1 | . | TRBV30 | TGTGCCTGGAGTGTCTACAATGAGCAGTTCTTC | CAWSVYNEQFF